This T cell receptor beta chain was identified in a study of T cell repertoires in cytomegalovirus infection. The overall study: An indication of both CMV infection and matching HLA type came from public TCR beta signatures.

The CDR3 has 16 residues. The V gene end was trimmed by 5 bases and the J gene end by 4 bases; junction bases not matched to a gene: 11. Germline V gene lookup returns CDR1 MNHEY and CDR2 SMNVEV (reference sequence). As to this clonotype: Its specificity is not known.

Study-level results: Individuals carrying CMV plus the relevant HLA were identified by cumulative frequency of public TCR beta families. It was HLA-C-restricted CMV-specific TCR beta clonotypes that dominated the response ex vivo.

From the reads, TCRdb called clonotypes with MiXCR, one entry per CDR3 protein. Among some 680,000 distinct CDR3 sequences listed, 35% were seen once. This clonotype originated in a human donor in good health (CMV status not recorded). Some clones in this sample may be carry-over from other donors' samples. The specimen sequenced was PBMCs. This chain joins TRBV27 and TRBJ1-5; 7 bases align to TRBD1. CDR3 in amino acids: CASSPRNGTANQPQHF. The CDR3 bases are TGTGCCAGCAGTCCGCGGAACGGGACAGCAAATCAGCCCCAGCATTTT.